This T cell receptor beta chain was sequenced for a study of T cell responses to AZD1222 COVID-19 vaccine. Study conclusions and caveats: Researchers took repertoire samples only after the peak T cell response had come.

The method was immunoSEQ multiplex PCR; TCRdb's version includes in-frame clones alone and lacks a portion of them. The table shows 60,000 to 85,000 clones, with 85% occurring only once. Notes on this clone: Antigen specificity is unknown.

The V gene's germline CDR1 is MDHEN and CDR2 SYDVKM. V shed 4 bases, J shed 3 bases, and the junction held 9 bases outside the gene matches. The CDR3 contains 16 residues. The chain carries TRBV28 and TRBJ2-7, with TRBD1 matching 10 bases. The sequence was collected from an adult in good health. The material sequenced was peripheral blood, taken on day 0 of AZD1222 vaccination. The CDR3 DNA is TGTGCCAGCAGTTCCCGACACGGGACAGGGGTCTACGAGCAGTACTTC. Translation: CASSSRHGTGVYEQYF.